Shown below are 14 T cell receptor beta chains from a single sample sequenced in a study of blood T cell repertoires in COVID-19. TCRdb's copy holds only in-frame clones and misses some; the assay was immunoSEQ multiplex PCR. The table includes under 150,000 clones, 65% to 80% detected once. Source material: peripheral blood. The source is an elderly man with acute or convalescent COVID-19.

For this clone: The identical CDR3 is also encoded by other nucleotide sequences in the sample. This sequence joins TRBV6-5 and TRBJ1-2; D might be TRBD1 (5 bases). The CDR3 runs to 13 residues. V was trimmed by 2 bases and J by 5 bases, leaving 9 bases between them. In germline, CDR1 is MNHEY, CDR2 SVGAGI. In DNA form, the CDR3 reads TGTGCCAGCAGTTACGGTAGGGGATATGGCTACACCTTC. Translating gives CASSYGRGYGYTF.

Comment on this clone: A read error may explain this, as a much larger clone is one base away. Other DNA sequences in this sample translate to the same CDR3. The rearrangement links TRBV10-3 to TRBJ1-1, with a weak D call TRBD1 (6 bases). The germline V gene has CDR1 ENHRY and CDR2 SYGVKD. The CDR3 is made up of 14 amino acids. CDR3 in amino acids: CAISEEGGDTEAFF. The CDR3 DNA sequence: TGCGCCATCAGTGAGGAGGGGGGGGACACTGAAGCTTTCTTT.

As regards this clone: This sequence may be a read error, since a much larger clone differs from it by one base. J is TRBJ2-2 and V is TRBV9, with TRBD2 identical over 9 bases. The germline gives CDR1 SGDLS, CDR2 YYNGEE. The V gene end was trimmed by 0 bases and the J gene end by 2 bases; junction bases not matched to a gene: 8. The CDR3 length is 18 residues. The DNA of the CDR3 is TGTGCCAGCAGCGTAGTGTCTGGCGGGGGGGGCAACACCGGGGAGCTGTTTTTT. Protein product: CASSVVSGGGGNTGELFF.

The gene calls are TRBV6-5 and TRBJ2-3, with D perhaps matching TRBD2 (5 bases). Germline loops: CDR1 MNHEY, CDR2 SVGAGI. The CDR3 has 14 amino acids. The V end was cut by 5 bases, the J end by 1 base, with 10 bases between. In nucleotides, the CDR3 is TGTGCCAGCAGTCCGGGGATACGCACAGATACGCAGTATTTT. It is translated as CASSPGIRTDTQYF.

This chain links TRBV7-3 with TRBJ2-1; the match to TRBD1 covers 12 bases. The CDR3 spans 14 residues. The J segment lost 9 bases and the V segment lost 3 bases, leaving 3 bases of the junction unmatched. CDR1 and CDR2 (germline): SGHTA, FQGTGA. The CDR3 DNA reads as TGTGCCAGCAGCTTCGGGACAGGGGGCGGTGAGCAGTTCTTC. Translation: CASSFGTGGGEQFF.

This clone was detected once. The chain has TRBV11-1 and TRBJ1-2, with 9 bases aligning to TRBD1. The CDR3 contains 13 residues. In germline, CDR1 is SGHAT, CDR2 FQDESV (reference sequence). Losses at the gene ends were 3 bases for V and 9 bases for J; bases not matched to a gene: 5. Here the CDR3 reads CASSFRDRASYTF. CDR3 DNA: TGTGCCAGCAGCTTCCGGGACAGGGCTAGCTACACCTTC.

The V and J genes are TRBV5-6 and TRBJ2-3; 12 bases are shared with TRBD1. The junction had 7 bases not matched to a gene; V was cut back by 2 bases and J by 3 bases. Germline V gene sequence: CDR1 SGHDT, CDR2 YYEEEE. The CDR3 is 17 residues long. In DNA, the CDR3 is TGTGCCAGCAGCTTTTTTGGGACAGGGGGCCAGACAGATACGCAGTATTTT. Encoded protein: CASSFFGTGGQTDTQYF.

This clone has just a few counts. DNA of the CDR3: TGTGCCAGCAGCCGACAGGGTGAGGAAAAACTGTTTTTT. Its protein product is CASSRQGEEKLFF. V and J are TRBV27 and TRBJ1-4; TRBD1 matches 7 bases. CDR3 length: 13 residues. The germline V gene encodes CDR1 MNHEY and CDR2 SMNVEV (reference sequence). Trimming took 6 bases from V and 8 from J; bases not matched to a gene: 6.

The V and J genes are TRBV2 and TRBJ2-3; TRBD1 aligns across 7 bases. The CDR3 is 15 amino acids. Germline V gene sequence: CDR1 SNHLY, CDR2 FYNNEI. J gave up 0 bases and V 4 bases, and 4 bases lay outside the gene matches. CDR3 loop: CASSGTGPSTDTQYF. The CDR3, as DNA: TGTGCCAGCAGTGGGACAGGCCCGAGCACAGATACGCAGTATTTT.

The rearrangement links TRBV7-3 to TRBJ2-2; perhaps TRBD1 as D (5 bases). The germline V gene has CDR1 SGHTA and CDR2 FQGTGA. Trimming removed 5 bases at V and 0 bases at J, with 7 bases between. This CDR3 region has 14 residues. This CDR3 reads CASSRTPNTGELFF. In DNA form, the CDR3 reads TGTGCCAGCAGCCGGACACCGAACACCGGGGAGCTGTTTTTT.

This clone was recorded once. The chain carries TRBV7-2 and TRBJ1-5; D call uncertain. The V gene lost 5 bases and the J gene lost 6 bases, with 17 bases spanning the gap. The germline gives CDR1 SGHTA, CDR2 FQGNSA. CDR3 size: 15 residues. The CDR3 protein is CASSPQLGVAQPQHF. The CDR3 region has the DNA TGTGCCAGCAGCCCCCAACTCGGGGTAGCTCAGCCCCAGCATTTT.

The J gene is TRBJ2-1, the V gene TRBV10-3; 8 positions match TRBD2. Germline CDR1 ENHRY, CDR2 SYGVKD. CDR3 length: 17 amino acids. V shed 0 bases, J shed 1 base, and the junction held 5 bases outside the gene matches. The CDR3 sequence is CAISESGAGGSYNEQFF. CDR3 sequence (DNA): TGTGCCATCAGTGAGTCGGGGGCGGGAGGATCCTACAATGAGCAGTTCTTC.

This CDR3 reads CASSLRRGGTGQRNTQYF. The CDR3 DNA follows: TGTGCCAGCAGCTTACGACGAGGGGGGACAGGGCAGCGGAATACGCAGTATTTT. The V gene is TRBV7-9, the J gene TRBJ2-3; 9 nucleotides match TRBD1. The trim removed 2 bases at V and 7 bases at J, leaving 16 bases unmatched. This CDR3 comprises 18 residues. Germline V lookup: CDR1 SEHNR, CDR2 FQNEAQ (reference sequence).

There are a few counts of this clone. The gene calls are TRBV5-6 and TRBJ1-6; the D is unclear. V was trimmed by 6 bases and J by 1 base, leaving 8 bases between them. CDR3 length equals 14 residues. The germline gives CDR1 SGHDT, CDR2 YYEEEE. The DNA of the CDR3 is TGTGCCAGCACCGAGGGTTCCTATAATTCACCCCTCCACTTT. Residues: CASTEGSYNSPLHF. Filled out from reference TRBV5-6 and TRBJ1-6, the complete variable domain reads DAGVTQSPTHLIKTRGQQVTLRCSPKSGHDTVSWYQQALGQGPQFIFQYYEEEERQRGNFPDRFSGHQFPNYSSELNVNALLLGDSALYLCASTEGSYNSPLHFGNGTRLTVT.